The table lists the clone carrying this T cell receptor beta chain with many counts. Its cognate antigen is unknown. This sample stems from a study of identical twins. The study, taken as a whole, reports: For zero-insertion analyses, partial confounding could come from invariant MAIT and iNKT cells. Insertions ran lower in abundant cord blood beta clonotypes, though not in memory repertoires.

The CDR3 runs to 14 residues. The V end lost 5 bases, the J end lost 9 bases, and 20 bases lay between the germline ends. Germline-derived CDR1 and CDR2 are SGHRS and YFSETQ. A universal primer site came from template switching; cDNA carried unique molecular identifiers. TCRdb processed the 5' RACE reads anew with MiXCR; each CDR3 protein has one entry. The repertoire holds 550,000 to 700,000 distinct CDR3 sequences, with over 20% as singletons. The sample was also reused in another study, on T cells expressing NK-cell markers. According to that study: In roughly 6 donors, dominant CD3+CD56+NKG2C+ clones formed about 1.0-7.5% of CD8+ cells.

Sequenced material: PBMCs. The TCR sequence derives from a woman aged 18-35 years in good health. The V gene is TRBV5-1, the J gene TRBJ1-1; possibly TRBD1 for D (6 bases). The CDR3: CASRLGTSPLQAFF. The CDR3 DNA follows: TGCGCCAGCAGACTTGGGACATCACCCCTGCAAGCTTTCTTT.